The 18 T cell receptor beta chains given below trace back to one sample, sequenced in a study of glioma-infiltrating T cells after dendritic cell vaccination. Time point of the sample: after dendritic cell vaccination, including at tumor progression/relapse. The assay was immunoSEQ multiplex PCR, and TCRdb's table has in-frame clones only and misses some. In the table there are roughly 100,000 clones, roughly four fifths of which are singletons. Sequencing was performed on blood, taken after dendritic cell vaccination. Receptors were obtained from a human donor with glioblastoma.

The CDR3 region has the DNA TGTGCCAGCAGCTTGAGTTGGGGGGAAGACTATGGCTACACCTTC. This translates into CASSLSWGEDYGYTF. The chain has TRBV5-4 and TRBJ1-2, with D maybe TRBD1 (5 bases). The ends were cut back, 1 base at V and 3 bases at J, with 13 bases in the middle. Germline lookup yields CDR1 SGHNT and CDR2 YYREEE (reference sequence). CDR3 length: 15 amino acids. The full variable domain, completed using reference TRBV5-4 and TRBJ1-2, is ETGVTQSPTHLIKTRGQQVTLRCSSQSGHNTVSWYQQALGQGPQFIFQYYREEENGRGNFPPRFSGLQFPNYSSELNVNALELDDSALYLCASSLSWGEDYGYTFGSGTRLTVV.

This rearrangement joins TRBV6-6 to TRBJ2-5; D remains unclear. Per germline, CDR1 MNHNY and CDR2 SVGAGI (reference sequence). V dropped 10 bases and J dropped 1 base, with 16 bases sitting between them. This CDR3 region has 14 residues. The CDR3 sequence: CATRATEFQETQYF. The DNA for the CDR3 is TGTGCCACCCGAGCAACAGAATTCCAAGAGACCCAGTACTTC.

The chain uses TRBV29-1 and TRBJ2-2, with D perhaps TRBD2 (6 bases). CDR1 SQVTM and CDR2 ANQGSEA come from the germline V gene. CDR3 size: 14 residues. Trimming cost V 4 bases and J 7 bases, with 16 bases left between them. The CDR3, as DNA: TGCAGCGTTGTACAGGCTAGCGAGGGCGGGGAGCTGTTTTTT. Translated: CSVVQASEGGELFF.

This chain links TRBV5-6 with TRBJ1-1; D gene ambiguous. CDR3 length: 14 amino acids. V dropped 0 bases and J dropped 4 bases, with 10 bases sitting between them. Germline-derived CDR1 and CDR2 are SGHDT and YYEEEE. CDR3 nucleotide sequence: TGTGCCAGCAGCTTGGCCGGGGAAGCCACTGAAGCTTTCTTT. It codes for CASSLAGEATEAFF. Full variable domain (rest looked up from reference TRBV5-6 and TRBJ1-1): DAGVTQSPTHLIKTRGQQVTLRCSPKSGHDTVSWYQQALGQGPQFIFQYYEEEERQRGNFPDRFSGHQFPNYSSELNVNALLLGDSALYLCASSLAGEATEAFFGQGTRLTVV.

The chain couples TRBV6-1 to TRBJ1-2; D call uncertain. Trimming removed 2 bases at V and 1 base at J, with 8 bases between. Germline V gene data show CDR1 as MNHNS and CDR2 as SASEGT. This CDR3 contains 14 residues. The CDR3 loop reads CASSEYDINYGYTF. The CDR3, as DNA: TGTGCCAGCAGTGAATATGACATTAACTATGGCTACACCTTC.

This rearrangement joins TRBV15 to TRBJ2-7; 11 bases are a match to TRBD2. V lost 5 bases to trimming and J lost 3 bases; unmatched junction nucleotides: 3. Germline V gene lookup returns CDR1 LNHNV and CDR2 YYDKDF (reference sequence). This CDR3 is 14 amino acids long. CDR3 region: CATSPSGGLYEQYF. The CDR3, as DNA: TGTGCCACCAGCCCTAGCGGGGGGCTCTACGAGCAGTACTTC.

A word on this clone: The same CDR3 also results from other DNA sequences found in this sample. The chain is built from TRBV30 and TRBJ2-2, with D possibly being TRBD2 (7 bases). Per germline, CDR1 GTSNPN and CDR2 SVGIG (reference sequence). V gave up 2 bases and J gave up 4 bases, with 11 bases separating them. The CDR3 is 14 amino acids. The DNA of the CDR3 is TGTGCCTGGAGTCGGGGGGCGGGCACCGGGGAGCTGTTTTTT. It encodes CAWSRGAGTGELFF.

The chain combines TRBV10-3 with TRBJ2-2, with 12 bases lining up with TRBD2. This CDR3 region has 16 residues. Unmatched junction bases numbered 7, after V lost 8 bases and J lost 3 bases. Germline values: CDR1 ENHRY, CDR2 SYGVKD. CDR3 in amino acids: CAIHPSGGADTGELFF. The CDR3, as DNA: TGTGCCATCCATCCTAGCGGGGGGGCCGACACCGGGGAGCTGTTTTTT.

This CDR3 is CASSLGTRDQSSYEQYF. Here the CDR3 DNA reads TGTGCCAGCAGCTTAGGGACCCGGGATCAATCCTCCTACGAGCAGTACTTC. The chain is built from TRBV7-9 and TRBJ2-7; D possibly corresponds to TRBD2 (5 bases). CDR3 length: 17 amino acids. The germline V and J ends were trimmed by 1 base and 0 bases, with 16 bases remaining between them. The germline CDR1 and CDR2 sequences are SEHNR and FQNEAQ (reference sequence).

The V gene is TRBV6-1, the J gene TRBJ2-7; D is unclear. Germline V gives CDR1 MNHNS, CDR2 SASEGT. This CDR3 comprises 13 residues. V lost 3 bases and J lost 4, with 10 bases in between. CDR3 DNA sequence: TGTGCCAGCAGTGAGTCTCCAGGTTACGAGCAGTACTTC. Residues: CASSESPGYEQYF.

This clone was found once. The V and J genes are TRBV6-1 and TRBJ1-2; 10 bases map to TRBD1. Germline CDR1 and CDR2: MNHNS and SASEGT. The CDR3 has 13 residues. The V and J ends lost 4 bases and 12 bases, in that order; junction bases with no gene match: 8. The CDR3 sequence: CASSAGTGVLDTF. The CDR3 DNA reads TGTGCCAGCAGTGCCGGGACAGGGGTTCTGGACACCTTC.

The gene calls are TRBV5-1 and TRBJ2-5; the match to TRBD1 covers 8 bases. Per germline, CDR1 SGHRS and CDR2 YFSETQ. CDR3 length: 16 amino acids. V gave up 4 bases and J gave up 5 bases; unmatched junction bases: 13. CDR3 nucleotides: TGCGCCAGCAGCAACCCAGGACAGGGCCGGAGGGAGACCCAGTACTTC. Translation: CASSNPGQGRRETQYF.

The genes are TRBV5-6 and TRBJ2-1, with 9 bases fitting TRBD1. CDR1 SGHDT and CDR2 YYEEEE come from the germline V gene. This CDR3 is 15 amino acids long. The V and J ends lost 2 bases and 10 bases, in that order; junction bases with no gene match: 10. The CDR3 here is CASSFGTGNPREQFF. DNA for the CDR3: TGTGCCAGCAGCTTCGGGACAGGGAACCCTAGGGAGCAGTTCTTC.

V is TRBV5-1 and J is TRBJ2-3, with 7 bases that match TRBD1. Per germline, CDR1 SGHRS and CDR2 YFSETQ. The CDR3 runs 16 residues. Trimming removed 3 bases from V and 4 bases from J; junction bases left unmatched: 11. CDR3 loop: CASSSGQTILSDTQYF. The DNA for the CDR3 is TGCGCCAGCAGCTCGGGACAGACTATATTATCAGATACGCAGTATTTT. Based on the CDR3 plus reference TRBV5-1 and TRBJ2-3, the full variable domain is KAGVTQTPRYLIKTRGQQVTLSCSPISGHRSVSWYQQTPGQGLQFLFEYFSETQRNKGNFPGRFSGRQFSNSRSEMNVSTLELGDSALYLCASSSGQTILSDTQYFGPGTRLTVL.

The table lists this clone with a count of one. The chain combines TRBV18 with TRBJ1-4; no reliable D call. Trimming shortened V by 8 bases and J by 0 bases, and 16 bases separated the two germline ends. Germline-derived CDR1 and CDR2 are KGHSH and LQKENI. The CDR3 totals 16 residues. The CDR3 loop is CASTPGVIATNEKLFF. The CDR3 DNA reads TGTGCCAGCACCCCGGGTGTGATTGCAACTAATGAAAAACTGTTTTTT.

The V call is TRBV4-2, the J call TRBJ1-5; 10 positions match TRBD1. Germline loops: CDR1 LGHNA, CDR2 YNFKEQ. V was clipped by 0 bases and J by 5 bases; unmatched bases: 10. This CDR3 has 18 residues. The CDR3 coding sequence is TGTGCCAGCAGCCAAGATACGGAGACAGGGGGCTTAGATCAGCCCCAGCATTTT. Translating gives CASSQDTETGGLDQPQHF.

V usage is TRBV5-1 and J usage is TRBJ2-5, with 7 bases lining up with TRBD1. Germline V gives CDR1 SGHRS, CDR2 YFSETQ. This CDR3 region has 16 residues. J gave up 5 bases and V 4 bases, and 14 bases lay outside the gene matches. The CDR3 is CASSVGPGTVHETQYF. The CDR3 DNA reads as TGCGCCAGCAGCGTGGGCCCCGGGACAGTACACGAGACCCAGTACTTC. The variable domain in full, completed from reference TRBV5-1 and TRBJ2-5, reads KAGVTQTPRYLIKTRGQQVTLSCSPISGHRSVSWYQQTPGQGLQFLFEYFSETQRNKGNFPGRFSGRQFSNSRSEMNVSTLELGDSALYLCASSVGPGTVHETQYFGPGTRLLVL.

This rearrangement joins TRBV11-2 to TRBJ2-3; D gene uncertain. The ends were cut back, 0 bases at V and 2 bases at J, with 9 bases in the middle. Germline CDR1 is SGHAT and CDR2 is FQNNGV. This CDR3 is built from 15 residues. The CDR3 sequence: CASSLDTYITDTQYF. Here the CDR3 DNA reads TGTGCCAGCAGCTTAGATACGTACATCACAGATACGCAGTATTTT.